The present entry profiles one TCR beta chain with its context. The sample comes from a study of blood T cell repertoires in COVID-19. Looking at the study overall: Material from acute and convalescent COVID-19 was sourced from the United States, Italy and Spain. In each case, the material was cDNA or gDNA derived from T cells, B-cell-depleted T cells, or PBMCs.

Assay used: immunoSEQ multiplex PCR; TCRdb lists only in-frame clones, some missing. The repertoire holds 75,000 to 95,000 clones, with around 67% as singletons. Seattle enrolled patients during active infection and tracked them longitudinally. This CDR3 has 12 residues. Germline CDR1 SGHTA, CDR2 FQGTGA. V lost 5 bases to trimming and J lost 12 bases, with 14 bases between them. The chain joins TRBV7-3 to TRBJ2-1, with D possibly TRBD2 on 5 matching bases. The sample was peripheral blood. The TCR sequence derives from a man in his sixties or seventies with COVID-19, enrolled during active disease. CDR3 sequence: CASSPLGGGQFF. The DNA for the CDR3 is TGTGCCAGCAGCCCGTTGGGCGGAGGGCAGTTCTTC.